Presented here are 17 T cell receptor beta chains from one specimen sequenced in a study of shared clonotypes between healthy human individuals. Selected positively for CCR7 and CD45RO-negative, naive CD8 cells excluded terminally differentiated effector memory CD45RA+ cells. Only in-frame clones appear in the TCRdb table, and some are missing; sequencing was by immunoSEQ multiplex PCR. The table has around 2,000,000 clones, about 95% seen once. Sample: naive CD8+ T cells sorted from blood. Receptor source: a man between 18 and 35 years old in good health.

The chain links TRBV6-5 to TRBJ1-2; D uncertain. Trimming removed 3 bases from V and 7 bases from J, with 15 bases in between. This CDR3 is built from 14 residues. Germline V gene lookup returns CDR1 MNHEY and CDR2 SVGAGI. DNA for the CDR3: TGTGCCAGCAGTTATTTCCGGCAAGCCCCTGGCTACACCTTC. Its translation is CASSYFRQAPGYTF.

This sequence joins TRBV4-2 and TRBJ1-6; D remains unclear. CDR1 and CDR2 (germline): LGHNA, YNFKEQ. CDR3 length equals 12 residues. Between the trimmed V and J ends, which lost 3 bases and 7 bases, there was a span of 4 bases. The CDR3 is CASSHQNSPLHF. CDR3 bases: TGTGCCAGCAGCCATCAGAATTCACCCCTCCACTTT.

Comment on this clone: This sample also contains other DNA sequences that code for the same CDR3. This chain links TRBV27 with TRBJ1-1, with 7 bases fitting TRBD1. The CDR3 sequence is 13 residues long. The trim removed 3 bases at V and 5 bases at J, leaving 3 bases unmatched. CDR1 and CDR2 from the germline V gene are MNHEY and SMNVEV (reference sequence). The CDR3 nucleotides are TGTGCCAGCAGTTTGACAGGGAGTACTGAAGCTTTCTTT. Its protein product is CASSLTGSTEAFF.

The chain combines TRBV19 with TRBJ1-2; 7 bases fit TRBD1. Trimming cost V 6 bases and J 4 bases; bases outside gene matches: 2. Germline V gene sequence: CDR1 LNHDA, CDR2 SQIVND (reference sequence). This CDR3 contains 12 residues. The CDR3 DNA reads TGTGCCAGTAGCGGGGACAGCTATGGCTACACCTTC. Translation: CASSGDSYGYTF.

This chain connects TRBV7-2 to TRBJ2-5; D is possibly TRBD2 (7 bases). Trimming left V 5 bases short and J 5 bases short, with 15 bases between. The germline CDR1 and CDR2 sequences are SGHTA and FQGNSA. The CDR3 spans 14 residues. As DNA, the CDR3 is TGTGCCAGCAGCCCCGGGGGGCCTGGCGAGACCCAGTACTTC. Residues: CASSPGGPGETQYF.

The V and J genes are TRBV5-1 and TRBJ2-7; 10 bases are shared with TRBD1. The CDR3 has 15 amino acids. J was trimmed by 4 bases and V by 5 bases; bases with no gene match: 9. In germline, CDR1 is SGHRS, CDR2 YFSETQ. The CDR3 sequence: CASSSPGQGYYEQYF. The CDR3 DNA reads as TGCGCCAGCAGTTCACCGGGACAGGGGTATTACGAGCAGTACTTC.

This chain links TRBV7-9 with TRBJ2-7; tentative D call: TRBD1 (5 bases). Germline CDR1 and CDR2: SEHNR and FQNEAQ (reference sequence). There are 14 residues in the CDR3. Trimming removed 0 bases at V and 5 bases at J, with 11 bases between. The chain's CDR3 is CASSLAKGFDEQYF. CDR3 DNA sequence: TGTGCCAGCAGCTTAGCAAAGGGGTTCGACGAGCAGTACTTC. Based on the CDR3 plus reference TRBV7-9 and TRBJ2-7, the full variable domain is DTGVSQNPRHKITKRGQNVTFRCDPISEHNRLYWYRQTLGQGPEFLTYFQNEAQLEKSRLLSDRFSAERPKGSFSTLEIQRTEQGDSAMYLCASSLAKGFDEQYFGPGTRLTVT.

This rearrangement joins TRBV19 to TRBJ2-5; weak D call: TRBD1 (6 bases). V lost 6 bases and J lost 1, with 18 bases in between. The germline V gene encodes CDR1 LNHDA and CDR2 SQIVND (reference sequence). The CDR3 has 16 residues. CDR3 nucleotide sequence: TGTGCCAGTAGCCCCTACGGGCTAGGGGGCCAAGAGACCCAGTACTTC. This codes for CASSPYGLGGQETQYF.

V gene TRBV6-5 combines with J gene TRBJ1-1, with TRBD1 matching over 7 bases. This CDR3 has 13 amino acids. V was pared by 6 bases and J by 5 bases, with 6 bases of the junction left unmatched. Per the germline V gene, CDR1 is MNHEY and CDR2 is SVGAGI. CDR3 in amino acids: CASREGAATEAFF. The CDR3 coding sequence is TGTGCCAGCAGAGAGGGGGCCGCTACTGAAGCTTTCTTT.

The chain carries TRBV7-9 and TRBJ2-2; 8 bases map to TRBD2. The CDR3 loop spans 16 amino acids. Germline V gene sequence: CDR1 SEHNR, CDR2 FQNEAQ (reference sequence). Trimming removed 3 bases from V and 7 bases from J; junction bases left unmatched: 10. CDR3 region: CASSLGLEISDGELFF. The CDR3 DNA is TGTGCCAGCAGCTTGGGACTAGAGATTTCCGACGGGGAGCTGTTTTTT.

The count of this clone is one. J is TRBJ2-7 and V is TRBV10-2; D unresolved. Looked up from germline, CDR1 is WSHSY and CDR2 is SAAADI. V gave up 6 bases and J gave up 3 bases, with 6 bases separating them. The CDR3 runs to 11 residues. CDR3 nucleotide sequence: TGCGCCAGCAGCCCCGGCTACGAGCAGTACTTC. Translation gives CASSPGYEQYF.

V usage is TRBV7-6 and J usage is TRBJ2-7, with a possible D match to TRBD1 (5 bases). Germline assignment: CDR1 SGHVS and CDR2 FNYEAQ. With 1 base removed from V and 3 bases from J, the gap between germline ends came to 13 bases. The CDR3 is 15 residues long. CDR3 protein: CASSLGGGTFYEQYF. CDR3 in DNA: TGTGCCAGCAGCTTAGGGGGCGGAACCTTCTACGAGCAGTACTTC. The variable domain in full, completed from reference TRBV7-6 and TRBJ2-7, reads GAGVSQSPRYKVTKRGQDVALRCDPISGHVSLYWYRQALGQGPEFLTYFNYEAQQDKSGLPNDRFSAERPEGSISTLTIQRTEQRDSAMYRCASSLGGGTFYEQYFGPGTRLTVT.

A single count supports this clone. This chain uses TRBV7-9 with TRBJ2-3, with 11 bases identical to TRBD2. CDR3 size: 18 residues. Germline values: CDR1 SEHNR, CDR2 FQNEAQ (reference sequence). J was trimmed by 5 bases and V by 3 bases; bases with no gene match: 13. CDR3 residues: CASSFPRELAGVGDTQYF. The CDR3 DNA sequence: TGTGCCAGCAGCTTCCCTAGAGAACTAGCGGGGGTTGGAGATACGCAGTATTTT. Variable domain in full (rest from reference TRBV7-9 and TRBJ2-3): DTGVSQNPRHKITKRGQNVTFRCDPISEHNRLYWYRQTLGQGPEFLTYFQNEAQLEKSRLLSDRFSAERPKGSFSTLEIQRTEQGDSAMYLCASSFPRELAGVGDTQYFGPGTRLTVL.

V is TRBV28 and J is TRBJ2-1, with 10 bases fitting TRBD2. Per the germline V gene, CDR1 is MDHEN and CDR2 is SYDVKM. The CDR3 contains 18 residues. Unmatched junction bases numbered 12, after V lost 3 bases and J lost 4 bases. Here the CDR3 reads CASSFPGSGGTLYNEQFF. DNA for the CDR3: TGTGCCAGCAGTTTCCCGGGTAGCGGGGGGACACTATACAATGAGCAGTTCTTC.

The chain recombines TRBV5-1 with TRBJ2-1; 11 positions match TRBD2. Germline loops: CDR1 SGHRS, CDR2 YFSETQ. V gave up 4 bases and J gave up 2 bases; unmatched junction bases: 11. The CDR3 loop spans 18 amino acids. In DNA form, the CDR3 reads TGCGCCAGCAGCGCCGGACTAGCGGGCCTTATACCCTACAATGAGCAGTTCTTC. It specifies CASSAGLAGLIPYNEQFF.

The chain is built from TRBV28 and TRBJ2-7, with D possibly TRBD2 on 6 matching bases. This CDR3 region has 15 residues. With 6 bases removed from V and 3 bases from J, the gap between germline ends came to 18 bases. The germline V gene has CDR1 MDHEN and CDR2 SYDVKM. The DNA of the CDR3 is TGTGCCAGCAGCAAGTTGAAAGCGGGTTACTACGAGCAGTACTTC. Residues: CASSKLKAGYYEQYF.

About this clone: The sample holds other DNA sequences that translate to the same CDR3. This sequence joins TRBV27 and TRBJ1-2; TRBD1 aligns across 7 bases. The CDR3 sequence is 13 residues long. Germline V gives CDR1 MNHEY, CDR2 SMNVEV (reference sequence). V gave up 5 bases and J gave up 2 bases; unmatched junction bases: 2. DNA of the CDR3: TGTGCCAGCAGTCCGACAGGGAACTATGGCTACACCTTC. The encoded protein is CASSPTGNYGYTF.